These 10 T cell receptor beta chains were all obtained from the same sample, sequenced in a study of blood T cell repertoires in COVID-19. Some clones are missing from TCRdb's copy, which holds only in-frame ones; the method was immunoSEQ multiplex PCR. The sample carries approximately 670,000 clones, 85% to 90% recorded once. Source material: peripheral blood. The receptors were gathered from a young woman with acute or convalescent COVID-19.

The chain links TRBV27 to TRBJ2-7; D ambiguous. CDR1 MNHEY and CDR2 SMNVEV come from the germline V gene (reference sequence). The CDR3 spans 16 residues. V was shortened by 5 bases and J by 7 bases, with 24 bases between the two germline ends. The CDR3 sequence is CASSPHRSLRSFEQYF. CDR3 coding DNA: TGTGCCAGCAGTCCGCATAGATCGCTACGCTCGTTTGAGCAGTACTTC.

The V and J genes are TRBV24-1 and TRBJ1-3; perhaps TRBD1 as D (5 bases). The V gene's germline CDR1 is KGHDR and CDR2 SFDVKD. The CDR3 extends over 15 amino acids. V was cut by 4 bases and J by 0 bases, with 9 bases left in between. In DNA form, the CDR3 reads TGTGCCACCAGTGAGGGGGGATCCTCTGGAAACACCATATATTTT. Translating gives CATSEGGSSGNTIYF.

This chain joins TRBV7-9 and TRBJ1-2; tentatively, D is TRBD1 (6 bases). The length of the CDR3 is 14 residues. V lost 5 bases and J 2 bases, leaving 12 bases between the germline ends. Germline loops: CDR1 SEHNR, CDR2 FQNEAQ (reference sequence). CDR3 in DNA: TGTGCCAGCAGCCCGACAGGTCAGAACTATGGCTACACCTTC. This encodes CASSPTGQNYGYTF.

This rearrangement joins TRBV19 to TRBJ2-2; D remains ambiguous. From germline, CDR1 is LNHDA and CDR2 SQIVND (reference sequence). This CDR3 spans 14 amino acids. Trimming removed 7 bases from V and 3 bases from J, with 12 bases in between. This CDR3 reads CASMERADTGELFF. In nucleotides, the CDR3 is TGTGCCAGTATGGAGCGCGCGGACACCGGGGAGCTGTTTTTT.

Remarks on this clone: The same CDR3 can be traced to other DNA sequences in this sample. J is TRBJ1-6 and V is TRBV18, with D unclear. The CDR3 totals 14 residues. CDR1 is KGHSH and CDR2 is LQKENI in the germline V gene. Trimming left V 3 bases short and J 5 bases short, with 8 bases between. The CDR3 protein is CASSPRRDNSPLHF. CDR3 nucleotides: TGTGCCAGCTCACCTCGACGGGATAATTCACCCCTCCACTTT.

The rearrangement links TRBV19 to TRBJ1-5, with D possibly matching TRBD1 (6 bases). The V end was cut by 9 bases, the J end by 5 bases, with 14 bases between. CDR1 is LNHDA and CDR2 is SQIVND in the germline V gene (reference sequence). The CDR3 is 13 amino acids. CDR3 loop: CASLPAGDQPQHF. The CDR3 DNA sequence: TGTGCCAGCCTCCCGGCAGGGGATCAGCCCCAGCATTTT. The full variable domain, with the rest looked up from reference TRBV19 and TRBJ1-5, is DGGITQSPKYLFRKEGQNVTLSCEQNLNHDAMYWYRQDPGQGLRLIYYSQIVNDFQKGDIAEGYSVSREKKESFPLTVTSAQKNPTAFYLCASLPAGDQPQHFGDGTRLSIL.

This clone was found a few times. V gene TRBV25-1 combines with J gene TRBJ1-2, with D unresolved. From germline, CDR1 is MGHDK and CDR2 SYGVNS. The CDR3 length is 14 residues. Trimming left V 5 bases short and J 1 base short, with 11 bases between. In DNA form, the CDR3 reads TGTGCCAGCAGTAGTGTGAACAGTAACTATGGCTACACCTTC. Translating gives CASSSVNSNYGYTF.

The chain combines TRBV27 with TRBJ1-1; 7 nucleotides agree with TRBD1. Germline V gene sequence: CDR1 MNHEY, CDR2 SMNVEV (reference sequence). With V trimmed by 8 bases and J by 1 base, 7 bases remained unmatched. This CDR3 region has 14 residues. DNA for the CDR3: TGTGCCAGCCAGGGGGTCGCTGCGAACACTGAAGCTTTCTTT. Protein product: CASQGVAANTEAFF.

The gene calls are TRBV4-3 and TRBJ2-7; TRBD1 is a possible D gene (5 bases). The CDR3 length is 16 residues. Germline CDR1 and CDR2: LGHNA and YSLEER. The ends were cut back, 0 bases at V and 2 bases at J, with 14 bases in the middle. The CDR3 nucleotides are TGCGCCAGCAGCCAAGAAGGGGCCGACGCTACCTACGAGCAGTACTTC. Its protein product is CASSQEGADATYEQYF.

This sequence joins TRBV4-3 and TRBJ1-2; D call uncertain. With 0 bases removed from V and 10 bases from J, the gap between germline ends came to 12 bases. Germline values: CDR1 LGHNA, CDR2 YSLEER. The CDR3 has 13 residues. CDR3 amino acids: CASSQEEGADYTF. The CDR3 DNA is TGCGCCAGCAGCCAAGAGGAGGGTGCGGACTACACCTTC.